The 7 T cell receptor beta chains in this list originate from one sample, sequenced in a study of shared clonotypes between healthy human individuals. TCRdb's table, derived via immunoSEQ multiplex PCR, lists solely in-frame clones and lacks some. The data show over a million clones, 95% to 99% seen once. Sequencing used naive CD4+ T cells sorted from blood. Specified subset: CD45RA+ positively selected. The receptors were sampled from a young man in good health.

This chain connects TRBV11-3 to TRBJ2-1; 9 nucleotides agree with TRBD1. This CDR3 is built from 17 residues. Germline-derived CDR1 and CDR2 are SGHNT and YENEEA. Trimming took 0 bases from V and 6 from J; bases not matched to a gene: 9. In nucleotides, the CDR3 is TGTGCCAGCAGCTTAGAGGGACAGGGATATCCATTCAATGAGCAGTTCTTC. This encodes CASSLEGQGYPFNEQFF.

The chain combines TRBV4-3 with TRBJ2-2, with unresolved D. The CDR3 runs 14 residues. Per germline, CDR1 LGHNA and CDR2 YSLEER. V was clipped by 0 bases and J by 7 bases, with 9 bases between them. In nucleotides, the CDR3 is TGCGCCAGCAGCCAAGATAATGCGATCGGGGAGCTGTTTTTT. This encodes CASSQDNAIGELFF.

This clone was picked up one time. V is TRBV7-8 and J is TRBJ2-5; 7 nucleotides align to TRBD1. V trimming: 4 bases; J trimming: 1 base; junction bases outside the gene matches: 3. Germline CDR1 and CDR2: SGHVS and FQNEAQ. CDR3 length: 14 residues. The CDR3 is CASSYGTVQETQYF. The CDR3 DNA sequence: TGTGCCAGCAGCTACGGGACAGTCCAAGAGACCCAGTACTTC.

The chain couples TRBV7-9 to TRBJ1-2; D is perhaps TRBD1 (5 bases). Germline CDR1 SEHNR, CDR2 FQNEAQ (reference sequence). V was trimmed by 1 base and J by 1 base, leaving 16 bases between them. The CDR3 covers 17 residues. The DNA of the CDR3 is TGTGCCAGCAGCTTAGTGACGGGGGACTTTTTTAACTATGGCTACACCTTC. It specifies CASSLVTGDFFNYGYTF.

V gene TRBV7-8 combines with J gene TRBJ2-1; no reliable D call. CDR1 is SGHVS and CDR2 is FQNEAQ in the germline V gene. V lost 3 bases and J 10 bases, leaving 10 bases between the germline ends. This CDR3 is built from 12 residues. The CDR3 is CASSFDAREQFF. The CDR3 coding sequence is TGTGCCAGCAGCTTTGACGCCCGGGAGCAGTTCTTC. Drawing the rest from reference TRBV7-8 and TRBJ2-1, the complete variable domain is GAGVSQSPRYKVAKRGQDVALRCDPISGHVSLFWYQQALGQGPEFLTYFQNEAQLDKSGLPSDRFFAERPEGSVSTLKIQRTQQEDSAVYLCASSFDAREQFFGPGTRLTVL.

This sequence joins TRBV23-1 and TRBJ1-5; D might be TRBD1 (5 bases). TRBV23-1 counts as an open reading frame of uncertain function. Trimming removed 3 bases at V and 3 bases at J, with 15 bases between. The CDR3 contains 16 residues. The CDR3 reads CASSQPPGQANQPQHF. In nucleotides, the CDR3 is TGCGCCAGCAGTCAGCCCCCGGGGCAGGCCAATCAGCCCCAGCATTTT.

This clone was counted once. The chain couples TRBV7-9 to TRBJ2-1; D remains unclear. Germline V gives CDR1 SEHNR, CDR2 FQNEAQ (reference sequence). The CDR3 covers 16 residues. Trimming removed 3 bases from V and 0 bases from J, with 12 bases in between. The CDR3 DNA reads TGTGCCAGCAGCTTCTCATCATTTGACTCCTACAATGAGCAGTTCTTC. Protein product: CASSFSSFDSYNEQFF.